One and the same sample provided the 16 T cell receptor beta chains below, sequenced in a study of blood T cell repertoires in COVID-19. TCRdb's table, derived via immunoSEQ multiplex PCR, lists solely in-frame clones and lacks some. The data show more than 250,000 clones, 86% seen once. The sequenced sample consisted of PBMCs or T cells enriched from blood (not recorded which). Receptors originate from a woman younger than 35 who had recovered from COVID-19.

V is TRBV7-9 and J is TRBJ1-5; perhaps TRBD1 as D (6 bases). The CDR3 loop spans 14 amino acids. Germline CDR1 reads SEHNR; CDR2 reads FQNEAQ (reference sequence). V was clipped by 1 base and J by 4 bases, with 8 bases between them. DNA of the CDR3: TGTGCCAGCAGCTTAGTAGGGGGAAATCAGCCCCAGCATTTT. The encoded protein is CASSLVGGNQPQHF.

The genes are TRBV2 and TRBJ1-4; TRBD1 agrees at 11 bases. This CDR3 is 16 amino acids long. Germline V gene data show CDR1 as SNHLY and CDR2 as FYNNEI. With 3 bases clipped from V and 7 bases from J, the junction kept 7 bases outside the gene matches. CDR3 bases: TGTGCCAGCAGTGAGAGGGACAGGGGGGTTGGTGAAAAACTGTTTTTT. This gives the protein CASSERDRGVGEKLFF. Full variable domain (outside the CDR3, taken from reference TRBV2 and TRBJ1-4): EPEVTQTPSHQVTQMGQEVILRCVPISNHLYFYWYRQILGQKVEFLVSFYNNEISEKSEIFDDQFSVERPDGSNFTLKIRSTKLEDSAMYFCASSERDRGVGEKLFFGSGTQLSVL.

The CDR3: CASSHRDFYGYTF. DNA of the CDR3: TGTGCCAGCAGCCACCGGGACTTCTATGGCTACACCTTC. V is TRBV3-1 (or the pseudogene TRBV3-2) and J is TRBJ1-2; a possible D gene is TRBD1 (5 bases). Deletions cut 3 bases from V and 4 bases from J, with 9 bases between. Germline V gene lookup returns CDR1 LGHDT and CDR2 YNNKEL (reference sequence). The CDR3 loop spans 13 amino acids.

The V and J genes are TRBV18 and TRBJ1-1; D is undetermined. CDR1 is KGHSH and CDR2 is LQKENI in the germline V gene. This CDR3 has 14 residues. Trimming stripped 6 bases from V and 3 bases from J, with 14 bases between. As DNA, the CDR3 is TGTGCCAGCTCTCCCGAGCAGAGCGACACTGAAGCTTTCTTT. Translated, it gives CASSPEQSDTEAFF.

The chain links TRBV5-1 to TRBJ2-3; 11 nucleotides align to TRBD2. V lost 1 base to trimming and J lost 5 bases; unmatched junction nucleotides: 6. Per germline, CDR1 SGHRS and CDR2 YFSETQ. The CDR3 has 16 amino acids. The CDR3, as DNA: TGCGCCAGCAGCTTGCTAGCGGGAGGACGTATAGATACGCAGTATTTT. Protein product: CASSLLAGGRIDTQYF.

This sequence joins TRBV28 and TRBJ1-6, with 7 positions matching TRBD1. J gave up 7 bases and V 4 bases, and 4 bases lay outside the gene matches. The CDR3 is made up of 14 amino acids. Germline lookup yields CDR1 MDHEN and CDR2 SYDVKM. In DNA, the CDR3 is TGTGCCAGCAGTTCGACAGGGCCAAATTCACCCCTCCACTTT. It specifies CASSSTGPNSPLHF.

This clone was found once. The J gene is TRBJ2-7, the V gene TRBV18; TRBD1 matches 7 bases. V shed 6 bases, J shed 5 bases, and the junction held 10 bases outside the gene matches. CDR1 and CDR2 from the germline V gene are KGHSH and LQKENI. The CDR3 spans 14 residues. CDR3 region: CASSRDSGFDEQYF. CDR3 sequence (DNA): TGTGCCAGCTCCCGGGACAGTGGGTTCGACGAGCAGTACTTC.

CDR3 region: CAWCGGANEQFF. CDR3 bases: TGTGCCTGGTGCGGGGGGGCAAATGAGCAGTTCTTC. The genes are TRBV30 and TRBJ2-1, with TRBD2 matching over 9 bases. V lost 5 bases and J lost 7; bases outside the gene matches: 3. Germline loops: CDR1 GTSNPN, CDR2 SVGIG (reference sequence). This CDR3 contains 12 residues.

The rearrangement joins TRBV6-5 to TRBJ2-5, with TRBD2 as a possible D gene (6 bases). With 10 bases removed from V and 3 bases from J, the gap between germline ends came to 18 bases. Germline V CDR1 and CDR2: MNHEY, SVGAGI. The CDR3 loop spans 14 amino acids. This CDR3 is CATRPGLRKETQYF. CDR3 DNA: TGTGCCACCAGACCGGGACTCCGGAAAGAGACCCAGTACTTC.

The CDR3 region has the DNA TGCGCCAGCAGCTTGGTCCTAGGTGAGCAGTACTTC. Protein product: CASSLVLGEQYF. The V call is TRBV5-1, the J call TRBJ2-7; D gene uncertain. V dropped 0 bases and J dropped 7 bases, with 8 bases sitting between them. This CDR3 has 12 amino acids. Per the germline V gene, CDR1 is SGHRS and CDR2 is YFSETQ. The complete variable domain, with remaining parts taken from reference TRBV5-1 and TRBJ2-7, reads KAGVTQTPRYLIKTRGQQVTLSCSPISGHRSVSWYQQTPGQGLQFLFEYFSETQRNKGNFPGRFSGRQFSNSRSEMNVSTLELGDSALYLCASSLVLGEQYFGPGTRLTVT.

This clone was recorded only once. The chain carries TRBV28 and TRBJ1-1, with D possibly TRBD1 on 6 matching bases. Trimming stripped 3 bases from V and 2 bases from J, with 13 bases between. There are 15 residues in the CDR3. Germline assignment: CDR1 MDHEN and CDR2 SYDVKM. The CDR3, as DNA: TGTGCCAGCAGTTTGTCGGGACACGTTAACACTGAAGCTTTCTTT. Encoded protein: CASSLSGHVNTEAFF.

This chain uses TRBV9 with TRBJ1-1, with a possible D match to TRBD1 (6 bases). Germline CDR1 SGDLS, CDR2 YYNGEE. Between the trimmed V and J ends, which lost 4 bases and 6 bases, there was a span of 16 bases. The CDR3 sequence is 14 residues long. CDR3 nucleotides: TGTGCCAGCAGCCCCTCCGGGACAACCCCTGAAGCTTTCTTT. As protein: CASSPSGTTPEAFF.

The chain carries TRBV30 and TRBJ2-7; 9 bases fit TRBD2. The V segment lost 7 bases and the J segment 0 bases; nucleotides outside the gene matches: 7. The CDR3 has 14 residues. From germline, CDR1 is GTSNPN and CDR2 SVGIG (reference sequence). CDR3 residues: CASGLAYSSYEQYF. The CDR3 region has the DNA TGTGCCTCAGGACTAGCGTATAGCTCCTACGAGCAGTACTTC.

CDR3 sequence: CASSGGSDGYTF. The CDR3 nucleotides read TGTGCCAGCTCGGGAGGTTCCGATGGCTACACCTTC. This chain links TRBV18 with TRBJ1-2; D gene uncertain. Trimming pared 6 bases from V and 6 bases from J, leaving 11 bases between. Germline V CDR1 and CDR2: KGHSH, LQKENI. This CDR3 comprises 12 residues.

The V and J genes are TRBV6-2 or TRBV6-3 and TRBJ1-2; the match to TRBD1 covers 9 bases. There are 15 residues in the CDR3. CDR1 is MNHEY, CDR2 SVGEGT, per germline. Germline trimming cut 4 bases from V and 8 bases from J; bases unmatched to any gene: 11. For the CDR3, the DNA is TGTGCCAGCAGTTTTCTATCAGGACAGGGGAGCGGCTACACCTTC. This encodes CASSFLSGQGSGYTF.

V usage is TRBV11-2 and J usage is TRBJ1-3; D unclear. Germline V gene data show CDR1 as SGHAT and CDR2 as FQNNGV. Trimming pared 5 bases from V and 0 bases from J, leaving 14 bases between. The CDR3 is 16 residues long. The CDR3 sequence is CASSLTGSFSGNTIYF. DNA of the CDR3: TGTGCCAGCAGCCTGACCGGGTCCTTCTCTGGAAACACCATATATTTT.